These 5 T cell receptor beta chains were sequenced from one sample in a study of shared clonotypes between healthy human individuals. The data were produced by immunoSEQ multiplex PCR, yet TCRdb's version contains in-frame clones alone and is incomplete. The sample carries 2 million to 2.5 million clones, approximately 94% recorded once. The sequenced material came from naive CD4+ T cells sorted from blood. This sample's subset: CD45RA+ positively selected. The receptors originated from a man aged 18 to 29 in good health.

The V gene is TRBV28, the J gene TRBJ2-1; 10 nucleotides agree with TRBD1. V dropped 5 bases and J dropped 7; count of bases not matched to a gene: 14. Germline V lookup: CDR1 MDHEN, CDR2 SYDVKM. The CDR3 has 17 residues. In nucleotides, the CDR3 is TGTGCCAGCAGTCCTGGATCCGGGACAGGGGTTTTAAATGAGCAGTTCTTC. It encodes CASSPGSGTGVLNEQFF.

Note on this clone: This sample includes further DNA sequences coding for the same CDR3. The CDR3 sequence: CASSPGANEQFF. Here the CDR3 DNA reads TGTGCCAGCAGCCCCGGGGCCAATGAGCAGTTCTTC. The chain couples TRBV7-2 to TRBJ2-1; possibly TRBD1 or TRBD2 for D (5 bases each). Germline values: CDR1 SGHTA, CDR2 FQGNSA. The CDR3 has 12 amino acids. V lost 5 bases, J lost 6 bases, and 8 bases lay in between. Full variable domain (remainder filled in from reference TRBV7-2 and TRBJ2-1): GAGVSQSPSNKVTEKGKDVELRCDPISGHTALYWYRQSLGQGLEFLIYFQGNSAPDKSGLPSDRFSAERTGGSVSTLTIQRTQQEDSAVYLCASSPGANEQFFGPGTRLTVL.

The DNA for the CDR3 is TGTGCCAGCAGACCCTCACTACCCTATCAGCCCCAGCATTTT. It codes for CASRPSLPYQPQHF. The rearrangement uses TRBV19 and TRBJ1-5; D is unresolved. This CDR3 is built from 14 residues. Trimming took off 9 bases at V and 5 bases at J, with 17 bases between the two ends. Germline V gives CDR1 LNHDA, CDR2 SQIVND (reference sequence).

The genes are TRBV4-1 and TRBJ2-7; D not resolved. The CDR3 is 15 amino acids. CDR1 and CDR2 (germline): MGHRA, YSYEKL. Deletions cut 2 bases from V and 6 bases from J, with 17 bases between. This CDR3 is CASSQHDNRLGEQYF. In DNA form, the CDR3 reads TGCGCCAGCAGCCAACACGACAATCGCCTCGGCGAGCAGTACTTC.

This clone was picked up one time. The V and J genes are TRBV6-5 and TRBJ1-2; 9 bases are shared with TRBD1. The CDR3 spans 15 residues. The germline gives CDR1 MNHEY, CDR2 SVGAGI. Germline trimming cut 5 bases from V and 2 bases from J; bases unmatched to any gene: 6. In DNA, the CDR3 is TGTGCCAGCAGTGGCCGGGACAGGGCGAACTATGGCTACACCTTC. Its protein is CASSGRDRANYGYTF.